The clone carrying this T cell receptor (beta chain) was counted only a few times. These data come from a study of blood T cell repertoires in COVID-19. Study-wide context: PBMCs, B-cell-depleted T cells, or T cells were the source of the cDNA or gDNA that made up the material.

Methods used by the authors: Nucleated cell number was recorded as an estimate derived from reference gene primer amplification. Produced via immunoSEQ multiplex PCR; TCRdb's table is partial and in-frame only. Clone size and the V and J calls come from that table; the DNA yielded D and trimming. This table has about 200,000 clones, approximately 81% appearing once. Germline assignment: CDR1 SNHLY and CDR2 FYNNEI. The CDR3 runs 14 residues. V dropped 5 bases and J dropped 6; count of bases not matched to a gene: 2. The receptor's source is an elderly woman with acute or convalescent COVID-19. V usage is TRBV2 and J usage is TRBJ2-2; 11 positions agree with TRBD2. The specimen was peripheral blood. The CDR3 DNA follows: TGTGCCAGCAGTTTACTAGCGGGAGCCGGGGAGCTGTTTTTT. As protein: CASSLLAGAGELFF.